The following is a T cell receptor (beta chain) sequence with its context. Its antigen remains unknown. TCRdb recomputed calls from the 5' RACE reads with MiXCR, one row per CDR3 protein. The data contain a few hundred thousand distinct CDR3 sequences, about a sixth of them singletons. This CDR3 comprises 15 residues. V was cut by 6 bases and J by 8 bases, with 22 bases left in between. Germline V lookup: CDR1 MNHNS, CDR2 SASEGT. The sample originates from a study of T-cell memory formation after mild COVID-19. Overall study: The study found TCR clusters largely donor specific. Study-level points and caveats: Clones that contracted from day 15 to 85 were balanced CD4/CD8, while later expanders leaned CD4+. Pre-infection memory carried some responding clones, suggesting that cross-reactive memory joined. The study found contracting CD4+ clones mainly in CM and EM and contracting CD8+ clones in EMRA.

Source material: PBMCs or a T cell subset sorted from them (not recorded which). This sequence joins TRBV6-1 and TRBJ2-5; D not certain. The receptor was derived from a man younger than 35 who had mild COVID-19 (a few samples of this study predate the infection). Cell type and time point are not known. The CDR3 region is CASSSDYPRGITQYF. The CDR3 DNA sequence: TGTGCCAGCAGCAGTGATTACCCACGAGGTATTACCCAGTACTTC.